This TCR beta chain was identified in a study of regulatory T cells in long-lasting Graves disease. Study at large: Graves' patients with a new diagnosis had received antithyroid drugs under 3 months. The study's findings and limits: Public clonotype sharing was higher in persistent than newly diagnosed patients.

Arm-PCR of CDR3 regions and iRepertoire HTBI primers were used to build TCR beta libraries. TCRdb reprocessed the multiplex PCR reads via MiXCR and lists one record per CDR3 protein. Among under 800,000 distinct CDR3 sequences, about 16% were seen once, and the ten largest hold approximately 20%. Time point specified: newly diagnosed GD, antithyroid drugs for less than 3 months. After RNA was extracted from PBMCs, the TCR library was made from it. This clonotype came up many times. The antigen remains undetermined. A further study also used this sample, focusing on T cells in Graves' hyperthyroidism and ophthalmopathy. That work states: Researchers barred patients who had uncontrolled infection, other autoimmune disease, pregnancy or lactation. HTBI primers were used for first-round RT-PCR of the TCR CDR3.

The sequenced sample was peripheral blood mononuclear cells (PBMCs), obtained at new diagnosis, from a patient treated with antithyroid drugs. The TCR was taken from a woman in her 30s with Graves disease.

In nucleotides, the CDR3 is TGCGCCAGCAGCTTTGGAGGGCGAGACACTGAAGCTTTCTTT. It codes for CASSFGGRDTEAFF. The V gene is TRBV5-1, the J gene TRBJ1-1; D gene ambiguous. From germline, CDR1 is SGHRS and CDR2 YFSETQ. V lost 2 bases and J lost 3, with 11 bases in between. The CDR3 is made up of 14 amino acids.